The 32 T cell receptor beta chains given below trace back to one sample, sequenced in a study of cytomegalovirus exposure and HLA in healthy donors. PCR involved 60 Vbeta and 13 Jbeta primers. Here immunoSEQ multiplex PCR was the method, and the copy in TCRdb shows in-frame clones only, minus some. The repertoire table contains 130,000 to 150,000 clones. Sequencing input: PBMCs. Source of these receptors: a woman aged 45-60 years in good health and CMV-seronegative.

V is TRBV5-4 and J is TRBJ1-1, with D maybe TRBD1 (5 bases). The germline V gene has CDR1 SGHNT and CDR2 YYREEE (reference sequence). The V and J ends lost 4 bases and 4 bases respectively, with 17 bases between them. The CDR3 is 15 residues long. For the CDR3, the DNA is TGTGCCAGCAGCCGTATTCGAGGGGAGGGCACTGAAGCTTTCTTT. Protein: CASSRIRGEGTEAFF.

This chain connects TRBV19 to TRBJ2-3; D possibly corresponds to TRBD2 (5 bases). Looked up from germline, CDR1 is LNHDA and CDR2 is SQIVND (reference sequence). V was clipped by 4 bases and J by 6 bases, with 17 bases between them. The CDR3 is 15 residues long. The CDR3 protein is CASSTPGYTQDTQYF. The CDR3 nucleotides are TGTGCCAGTAGTACCCCGGGGTACACACAGGATACGCAGTATTTT.

J is TRBJ2-3 and V is TRBV7-9; the D gene is possibly TRBD2 (6 bases). This CDR3 comprises 13 residues. Germline CDR1 SEHNR, CDR2 FQNEAQ (reference sequence). Between the trimmed V and J ends, which lost 3 bases and 4 bases, there was a span of 8 bases. This CDR3 is CASSFWRADTQYF. For the CDR3, the DNA is TGTGCCAGCAGCTTTTGGAGGGCAGATACGCAGTATTTT.

The chain employs TRBV7-7 and TRBJ2-2; D possibly corresponds to TRBD2 (6 bases). The CDR3 extends over 16 amino acids. V was cut by 0 bases and J by 5 bases, with 13 bases left in between. CDR1 SSHAT and CDR2 FNYEAQ come from the germline V gene (reference sequence). CDR3 sequence (DNA): TGTGCCAGCAGCTTAGCGTTTACCGGGGGTACCGGGGAGCTGTTTTTT. Translation: CASSLAFTGGTGELFF.

The chain joins TRBV5-1 to TRBJ1-2, with D maybe TRBD1 (5 bases). The V end lost 3 bases, the J end lost 8 bases, and 14 bases lay between the germline ends. In germline, CDR1 is SGHRS, CDR2 YFSETQ. The length of the CDR3 is 13 residues. This CDR3 is CASSSGLLEGYTF. In DNA form, the CDR3 reads TGCGCCAGCAGCTCGGGACTCCTAGAGGGCTACACCTTC. The whole variable domain, filled in from reference TRBV5-1 and TRBJ1-2, reads KAGVTQTPRYLIKTRGQQVTLSCSPISGHRSVSWYQQTPGQGLQFLFEYFSETQRNKGNFPGRFSGRQFSNSRSEMNVSTLELGDSALYLCASSSGLLEGYTFGSGTRLTVV.

The chain uses TRBV5-1 and TRBJ2-5; D is undetermined. The CDR3 consists of 14 residues. CDR1 is SGHRS and CDR2 is YFSETQ in the germline V gene. Trimming shortened V by 1 base and J by 5 bases, and 12 bases separated the two germline ends. CDR3 nucleotides: TGCGCCAGCAGCTTGTTGAGCAGGTCGGAGACCCAGTACTTC. This gives the protein CASSLLSRSETQYF.

The V call is TRBV4-2, the J call TRBJ1-6; D not certain. There are 15 residues in the CDR3. V lost 1 base to trimming and J lost 7 bases, with 11 bases between them. Germline-derived CDR1 and CDR2 are LGHNA and YNFKEQ. DNA for the CDR3: TGTGCCAGCAGCCAAGTTGGCGGGGAAAATTCACCCCTCCACTTT. Its translation is CASSQVGGENSPLHF.

This chain links TRBV30 with TRBJ2-1; D is possibly TRBD2 (5 bases). Germline CDR1 and CDR2: GTSNPN and SVGIG (reference sequence). CDR3 length: 14 residues. V lost 7 bases and J 1 base, leaving 14 bases between the germline ends. CDR3 sequence (DNA): TGTGCCTCGAACGGGCGGGTTTCCTACAATGAGCAGTTCTTC. It yields the protein CASNGRVSYNEQFF.

The chain joins TRBV5-1 to TRBJ1-2; D call uncertain. Trimming took off 5 bases at V and 7 bases at J, with 12 bases between the two ends. CDR3 size: 12 residues. Per the germline V gene, CDR1 is SGHRS and CDR2 is YFSETQ. The CDR3 sequence is CASSGEGVGYTF. CDR3 DNA: TGCGCCAGCAGTGGAGAGGGAGTTGGCTACACCTTC.

This chain uses TRBV11-3 with TRBJ1-1; D unclear. The V end lost 3 bases, the J end lost 0 bases, and 5 bases lay between the germline ends. Germline loops: CDR1 SGHNT, CDR2 YENEEA. This CDR3 contains 13 residues. DNA for the CDR3: TGTGCCAGCAGCTTTGGCCTGAACACTGAAGCTTTCTTT. This translates into CASSFGLNTEAFF.

V and J are TRBV19 and TRBJ1-1; 9 bases agree with TRBD1. Germline CDR1 and CDR2: LNHDA and SQIVND (reference sequence). This CDR3 has 16 amino acids. Trimming at V came to 10 bases and at J to 1 base, leaving 13 bases not matched to a gene. CDR3 sequence (DNA): TGTGCCACCCACGACGGGACAGGGAGAGGGAACACTGAAGCTTTCTTT. Translating gives CATHDGTGRGNTEAFF.

The CDR3, as DNA: TGTGCCAGCAGCTTGTCGGGGGGGCATTACAATGAGCAGTTCTTC. This codes for CASSLSGGHYNEQFF. This sequence joins TRBV7-3 and TRBJ2-1; 8 nucleotides line up with TRBD2. V shed 3 bases, J shed 4 bases, and the junction held 5 bases outside the gene matches. Germline V gives CDR1 SGHTA, CDR2 FQGTGA. This CDR3 has 15 residues.

This chain uses TRBV15 with TRBJ2-7; 7 positions match TRBD1. This CDR3 has 15 residues. Germline V gene lookup returns CDR1 LNHNV and CDR2 YYDKDF (reference sequence). The junction had 5 bases not matched to a gene; V was cut back by 1 base and J by 2 bases. The DNA for the CDR3 is TGTGCCACCAGCAGAGGACAACAGGGGACCTACGAGCAGTACTTC. Residues: CATSRGQQGTYEQYF.

The J gene is TRBJ2-5, the V gene TRBV7-6, with D unresolved. Trimming removed 2 bases at V and 0 bases at J, with 10 bases between. The CDR3 has 15 amino acids. From germline, CDR1 is SGHVS and CDR2 FNYEAQ. CDR3 residues: CASSLPVGYQETQYF. The CDR3 DNA follows: TGTGCCAGCAGCTTACCAGTCGGGTACCAAGAGACCCAGTACTTC.

This chain uses TRBV30 with TRBJ2-3, with 14 bases that match TRBD2. The CDR3 runs to 17 residues. J gave up 2 bases and V 2 bases, and 6 bases lay outside the gene matches. The germline gives CDR1 GTSNPN, CDR2 SVGIG (reference sequence). Here the CDR3 DNA reads TGTGCCTGGAGTCCGGGACTAGCGGGGGACTACACAGATACGCAGTATTTT. Its translation is CAWSPGLAGDYTDTQYF. Combining the CDR3 with reference TRBV30 and TRBJ2-3 gives the whole variable domain SQTIHQWPATLVQPVGSPLSLECTVEGTSNPNLYWYRQAAGRGLQLLFYSVGIGQISSEVPQNLSASRPQDRQFILSSKKLLLSDSGFYLCAWSPGLAGDYTDTQYFGPGTRLTVL.

V gene TRBV27 combines with J gene TRBJ2-2; a possible D gene is TRBD2 (6 bases). Trimming took off 0 bases at V and 4 bases at J, with 9 bases between the two ends. Per the germline V gene, CDR1 is MNHEY and CDR2 is SMNVEV (reference sequence). The CDR3 is 15 amino acids. The CDR3 loop is CASSLSVRGTGELFF. CDR3 nucleotide sequence: TGTGCCAGCAGTTTATCTGTGCGGGGCACCGGGGAGCTGTTTTTT.

The V gene is TRBV30, the J gene TRBJ1-3, with 8 bases lining up with TRBD1. Looked up from germline, CDR1 is GTSNPN and CDR2 is SVGIG (reference sequence). V was clipped by 5 bases and J by 3 bases; unmatched bases: 9. CDR3 length: 15 residues. CDR3 DNA: TGTGCCTGGGACAGGGGATTTAGAGGTGGAAACACCATATATTTT. Residues: CAWDRGFRGGNTIYF. Supplemented by reference TRBV30 and TRBJ1-3, the full variable domain reads SQTIHQWPATLVQPVGSPLSLECTVEGTSNPNLYWYRQAAGRGLQLLFYSVGIGQISSEVPQNLSASRPQDRQFILSSKKLLLSDSGFYLCAWDRGFRGGNTIYFGEGSWLTVV.

CDR3 sequence: CARPFGGRGGYTF. CDR3 in DNA: TGTGCCCGGCCCTTCGGGGGGCGGGGGGGCTACACCTTC. The J gene is TRBJ1-2, the V gene TRBV19; a possible D gene is TRBD1 (6 bases). Germline V lookup: CDR1 LNHDA, CDR2 SQIVND (reference sequence). Trimming shortened V by 11 bases and J by 8 bases, and 21 bases separated the two germline ends. The CDR3 runs to 13 residues. The full variable domain, completed using reference TRBV19 and TRBJ1-2, is DGGITQSPKYLFRKEGQNVTLSCEQNLNHDAMYWYRQDPGQGLRLIYYSQIVNDFQKGDIAEGYSVSREKKESFPLTVTSAQKNPTAFYLCARPFGGRGGYTFGSGTRLTVV.

The V call is TRBV7-9, the J call TRBJ2-2; the match to TRBD1 covers 8 bases. Germline CDR1 reads SEHNR; CDR2 reads FQNEAQ (reference sequence). Unmatched junction bases numbered 14, after V lost 6 bases and J lost 5 bases. There are 17 residues in the CDR3. CDR3 sequence: CASSYATGTGRTGELFF. CDR3 DNA sequence: TGTGCCAGCAGTTACGCCACCGGGACAGGCAGAACCGGGGAGCTGTTTTTT.

This rearrangement joins TRBV19 to TRBJ1-5; D not resolved. V was shortened by 1 base and J by 5 bases, with 9 bases between the two germline ends. CDR1 is LNHDA and CDR2 is SQIVND in the germline V gene (reference sequence). The CDR3 runs 14 residues. The CDR3 bases are TGTGCCAGTAGTATAGGAGGGTGGGATCAGCCCCAGCATTTT. It encodes CASSIGGWDQPQHF.

The chain links TRBV27 to TRBJ2-1; a weak D match, TRBD1 (7 bases). Between the trimmed V and J ends, which lost 8 bases and 7 bases, there was a span of 21 bases. The CDR3 covers 15 residues. Germline CDR1 MNHEY, CDR2 SMNVEV (reference sequence). In DNA form, the CDR3 reads TGTGCCAGCGACCCCTCTAAGGGGGCGGGGAATGAGCAGTTCTTC. It yields the protein CASDPSKGAGNEQFF.

The chain joins TRBV29-1 to TRBJ1-3; 7 bases align to TRBD1. The CDR3 is made up of 13 amino acids. Unmatched junction bases numbered 4, after V lost 5 bases and J lost 3 bases. Germline CDR1 and CDR2: SQVTM and ANQGSEA. In DNA form, the CDR3 reads TGCAGCGTTAGACAGGGTGGTGGAAACACCATATATTTT. It codes for CSVRQGGGNTIYF. Complete variable domain (other parts from reference TRBV29-1 and TRBJ1-3): SAVISQKPSRDICQRGTSLTIQCQVDSQVTMMFWYRQQPGQSLTLIATANQGSEATYESGFVIDKFPISRPNLTFSTLTVSNMSPEDSSIYLCSVRQGGGNTIYFGEGSWLTVV.

The rearrangement links TRBV2 to TRBJ2-7; possible D gene TRBD1, 5 bases. Germline V CDR1 and CDR2: SNHLY, FYNNEI. The CDR3 is 12 amino acids. Trimming left V 8 bases short and J 4 bases short, with 12 bases between. CDR3 bases: TGTGCCAGCGGAAGGCAGGGATACGAGCAGTACTTC. It is translated as CASGRQGYEQYF.

The chain is built from TRBV7-3 and TRBJ2-7, with a possible D match to TRBD1 (5 bases). CDR1 is SGHTA, CDR2 FQGTGA, per germline. V was clipped by 5 bases and J by 5 bases, with 19 bases between them. This CDR3 is 15 amino acids long. In DNA, the CDR3 is TGTGCCAGCAGCCCGGGCCAGTCAGGGCGTAACGAGCAGTACTTC. Translation: CASSPGQSGRNEQYF.

The gene calls are TRBV29-1 and TRBJ1-1, with 10 positions matching TRBD1. CDR1 is SQVTM, CDR2 ANQGSEA, per germline. With V trimmed by 4 bases and J by 3 bases, 11 bases remained unmatched. The CDR3 totals 16 residues. This CDR3 reads CSVADRGRKRDTEAFF. In nucleotides, the CDR3 is TGCAGCGTTGCCGACAGGGGGCGGAAAAGGGACACTGAAGCTTTCTTT.

V is TRBV15 and J is TRBJ2-7; TRBD2 aligns across 8 bases. The trim removed 4 bases at V and 2 bases at J, leaving 7 bases unmatched. The CDR3 is 15 amino acids. CDR1 and CDR2 (germline): LNHNV, YYDKDF (reference sequence). In DNA form, the CDR3 reads TGTGCCACCAGCAATCCCTCGGGACTAGCCTACGAGCAGTACTTC. It is translated as CATSNPSGLAYEQYF.

The chain is built from TRBV4-1 and TRBJ2-7; TRBD1 agrees at 9 bases. From germline, CDR1 is MGHRA and CDR2 YSYEKL. Trimming at V came to 2 bases and at J to 0 bases, leaving 2 bases not matched to a gene. This CDR3 comprises 15 residues. CDR3 in amino acids: CASSQRTGVSYEQYF. CDR3 bases: TGCGCCAGCAGCCAAAGGACAGGGGTCTCCTACGAGCAGTACTTC.

This rearrangement joins TRBV6-1 to TRBJ1-5; unclear D gene. The V and J ends lost 7 bases and 3 bases respectively, with 13 bases between them. CDR1 is MNHNS and CDR2 is SASEGT in the germline V gene. The CDR3 extends over 14 amino acids. As DNA, the CDR3 is TGTGCCAGCACCACCGGGAGCGCCAATCAGCCCCAGCATTTT. Translating gives CASTTGSANQPQHF.

The genes are TRBV11-2 and TRBJ1-1; TRBD1 aligns across 10 bases. The germline CDR1 and CDR2 sequences are SGHAT and FQNNGV. The CDR3 totals 15 residues. V was pared by 5 bases and J by 1 base, with 4 bases of the junction left unmatched. CDR3 sequence: CASSGWDRGNTEAFF. The CDR3 DNA reads as TGTGCCAGCAGCGGTTGGGACAGGGGGAACACTGAAGCTTTCTTT.

The chain joins TRBV28 to TRBJ1-2; D unclear. The CDR3 contains 12 residues. V lost 3 bases and J lost 5, with 7 bases in between. From germline, CDR1 is MDHEN and CDR2 SYDVKM. The CDR3 coding sequence is TGTGCCAGCAGTTTCTCGGGGTATGGCTACACCTTC. The encoded protein is CASSFSGYGYTF.

The chain uses TRBV25-1 and TRBJ1-2; no clear D. The germline CDR1 and CDR2 sequences are MGHDK and SYGVNS. The ends were cut back, 1 base at V and 7 bases at J, with 13 bases in the middle. The CDR3 sequence is 14 residues long. The CDR3 loop is CASSELEGEVGYTF. In nucleotides, the CDR3 is TGTGCCAGCAGTGAATTGGAAGGAGAGGTTGGCTACACCTTC.

CDR3: CASRRGPFPDTQYF. CDR3 bases: TGCGCCAGCAGGCGGGGCCCTTTCCCCGATACGCAGTATTTT. The chain recombines TRBV4-1 with TRBJ2-3, with D possibly matching TRBD2 (6 bases). Germline V gene sequence: CDR1 MGHRA, CDR2 YSYEKL. Trimming cost V 6 bases and J 6 bases, with 16 bases left between them. The CDR3 covers 14 residues.